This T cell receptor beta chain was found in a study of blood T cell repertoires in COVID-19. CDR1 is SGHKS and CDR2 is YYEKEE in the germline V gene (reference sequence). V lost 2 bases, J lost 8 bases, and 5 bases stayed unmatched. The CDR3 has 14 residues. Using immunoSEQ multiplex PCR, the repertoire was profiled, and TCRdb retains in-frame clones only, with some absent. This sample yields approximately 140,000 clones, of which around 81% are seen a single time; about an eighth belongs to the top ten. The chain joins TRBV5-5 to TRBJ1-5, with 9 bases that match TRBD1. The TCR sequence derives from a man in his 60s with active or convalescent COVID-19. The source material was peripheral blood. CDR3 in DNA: TGTGCCAGCAGCTTACAGGGGGCACGGGAGCCCCAGCATTTT. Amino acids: CASSLQGAREPQHF.